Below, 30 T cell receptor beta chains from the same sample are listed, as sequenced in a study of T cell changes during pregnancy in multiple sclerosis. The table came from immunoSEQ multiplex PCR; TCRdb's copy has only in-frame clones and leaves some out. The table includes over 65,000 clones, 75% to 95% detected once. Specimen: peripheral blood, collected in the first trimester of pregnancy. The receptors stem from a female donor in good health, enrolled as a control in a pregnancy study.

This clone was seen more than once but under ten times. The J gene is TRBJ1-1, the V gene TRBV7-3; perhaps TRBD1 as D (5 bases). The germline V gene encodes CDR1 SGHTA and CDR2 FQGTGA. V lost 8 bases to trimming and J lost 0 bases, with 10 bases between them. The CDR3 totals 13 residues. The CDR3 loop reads CASVPGMNTEAFF. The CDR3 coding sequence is TGTGCCAGCGTCCCAGGGATGAACACTGAAGCTTTCTTT.

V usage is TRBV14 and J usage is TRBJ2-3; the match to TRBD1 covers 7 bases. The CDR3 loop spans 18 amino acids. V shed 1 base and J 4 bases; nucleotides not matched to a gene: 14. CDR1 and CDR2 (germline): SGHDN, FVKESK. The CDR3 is CASSQGIRQGRGPDTQYF. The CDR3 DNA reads TGTGCCAGCAGCCAAGGGATTCGACAGGGCCGGGGACCAGATACGCAGTATTTT.

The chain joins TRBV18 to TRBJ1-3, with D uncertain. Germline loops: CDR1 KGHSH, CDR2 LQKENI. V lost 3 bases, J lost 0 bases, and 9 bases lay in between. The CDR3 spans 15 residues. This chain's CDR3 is CASSPNTFSGNTIYF. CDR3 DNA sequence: TGTGCCAGCTCACCTAACACCTTCTCTGGAAACACCATATATTTT.

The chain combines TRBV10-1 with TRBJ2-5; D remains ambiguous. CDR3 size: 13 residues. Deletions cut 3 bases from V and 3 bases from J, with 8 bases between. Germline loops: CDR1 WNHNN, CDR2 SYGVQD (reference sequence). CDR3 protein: CASSDEAKETQYF. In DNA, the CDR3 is TGCGCCAGCAGTGATGAGGCCAAAGAGACCCAGTACTTC.

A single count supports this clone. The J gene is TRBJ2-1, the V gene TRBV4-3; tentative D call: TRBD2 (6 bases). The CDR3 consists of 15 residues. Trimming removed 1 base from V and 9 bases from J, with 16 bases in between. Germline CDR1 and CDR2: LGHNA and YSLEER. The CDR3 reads CASSQVPGGYSEQFF. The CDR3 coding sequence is TGCGCCAGCAGCCAAGTTCCCGGGGGTTATAGTGAGCAGTTCTTC.

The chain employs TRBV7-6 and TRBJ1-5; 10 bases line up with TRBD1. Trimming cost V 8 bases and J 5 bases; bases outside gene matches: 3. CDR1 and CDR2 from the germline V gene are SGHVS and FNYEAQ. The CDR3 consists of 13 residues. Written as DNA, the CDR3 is TGTGCCAGCGCCGGGACAGGGGATCAGCCCCAGCATTTT. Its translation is CASAGTGDQPQHF.

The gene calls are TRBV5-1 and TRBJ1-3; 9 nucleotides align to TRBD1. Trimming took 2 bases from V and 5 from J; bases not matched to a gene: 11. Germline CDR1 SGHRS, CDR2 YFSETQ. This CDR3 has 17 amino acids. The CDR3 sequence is CASSFLAGTGIRNTIYF. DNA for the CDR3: TGCGCCAGCAGCTTTCTAGCCGGGACAGGGATAAGAAACACCATATATTTT. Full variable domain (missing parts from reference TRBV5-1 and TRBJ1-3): KAGVTQTPRYLIKTRGQQVTLSCSPISGHRSVSWYQQTPGQGLQFLFEYFSETQRNKGNFPGRFSGRQFSNSRSEMNVSTLELGDSALYLCASSFLAGTGIRNTIYFGEGSWLTVV.

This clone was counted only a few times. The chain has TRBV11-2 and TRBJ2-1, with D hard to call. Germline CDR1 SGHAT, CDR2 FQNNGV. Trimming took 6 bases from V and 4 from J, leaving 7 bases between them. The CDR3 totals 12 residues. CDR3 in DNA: TGTGCCAGCAGGCGGCAGTACAATGAGCAGTTCTTC. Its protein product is CASRRQYNEQFF. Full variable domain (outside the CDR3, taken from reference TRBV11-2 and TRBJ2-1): EAGVAQSPRYKIIEKRQSVAFWCNPISGHATLYWYQQILGQGPKLLIQFQNNGVVDDSQLPKDRFSAERLKGVDSTLKIQPAKLEDSAVYLCASRRQYNEQFFGPGTRLTVL.

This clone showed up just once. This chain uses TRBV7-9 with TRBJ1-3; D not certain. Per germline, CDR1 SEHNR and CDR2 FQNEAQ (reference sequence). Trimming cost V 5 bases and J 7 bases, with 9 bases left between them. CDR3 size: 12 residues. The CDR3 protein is CASSPPGNTIYF. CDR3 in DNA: TGTGCCAGCAGCCCCCCCGGGAACACCATATATTTT.

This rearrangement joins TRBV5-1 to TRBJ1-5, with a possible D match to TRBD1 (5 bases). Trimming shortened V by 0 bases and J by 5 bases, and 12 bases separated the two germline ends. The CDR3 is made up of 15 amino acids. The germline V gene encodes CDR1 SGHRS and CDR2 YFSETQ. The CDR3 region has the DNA TGCGCCAGCAGCTTGGCGGGGGGATACGATCAGCCCCAGCATTTT. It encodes CASSLAGGYDQPQHF. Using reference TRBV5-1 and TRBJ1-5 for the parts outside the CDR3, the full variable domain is KAGVTQTPRYLIKTRGQQVTLSCSPISGHRSVSWYQQTPGQGLQFLFEYFSETQRNKGNFPGRFSGRQFSNSRSEMNVSTLELGDSALYLCASSLAGGYDQPQHFGDGTRLSIL.

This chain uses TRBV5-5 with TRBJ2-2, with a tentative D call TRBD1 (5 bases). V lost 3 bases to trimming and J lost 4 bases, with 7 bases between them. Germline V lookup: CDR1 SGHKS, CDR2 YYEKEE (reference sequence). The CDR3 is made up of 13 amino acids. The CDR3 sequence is CASSYGATGELFF. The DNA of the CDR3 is TGTGCCAGCAGCTATGGGGCCACCGGGGAGCTGTTTTTT.

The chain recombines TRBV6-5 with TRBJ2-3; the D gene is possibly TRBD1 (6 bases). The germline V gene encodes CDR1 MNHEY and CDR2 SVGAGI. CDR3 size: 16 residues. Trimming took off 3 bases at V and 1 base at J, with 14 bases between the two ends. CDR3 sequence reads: CASSYGDTQRTDTQYF. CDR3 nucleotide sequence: TGTGCCAGCAGTTATGGGGACACTCAACGCACAGATACGCAGTATTTT.

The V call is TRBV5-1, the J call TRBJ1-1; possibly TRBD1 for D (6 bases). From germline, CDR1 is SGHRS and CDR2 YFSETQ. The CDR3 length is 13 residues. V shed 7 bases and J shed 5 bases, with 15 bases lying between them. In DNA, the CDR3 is TGCGCCAGCGATAAGGGGGTTGGGACTGAAGCTTTCTTT. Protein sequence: CASDKGVGTEAFF.

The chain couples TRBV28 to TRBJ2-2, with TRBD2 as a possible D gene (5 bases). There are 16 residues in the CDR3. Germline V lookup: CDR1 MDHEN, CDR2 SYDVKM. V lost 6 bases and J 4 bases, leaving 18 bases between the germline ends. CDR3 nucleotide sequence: TGTGCCAGCAGAACGGACGCTGCCGCGGGCACCGGGGAGCTGTTTTTT. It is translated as CASRTDAAAGTGELFF.

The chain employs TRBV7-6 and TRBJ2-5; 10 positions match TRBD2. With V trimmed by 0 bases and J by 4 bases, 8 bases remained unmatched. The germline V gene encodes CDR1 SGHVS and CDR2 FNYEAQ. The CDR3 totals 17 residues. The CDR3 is CASSLAGSGGIGETQYF. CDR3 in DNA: TGTGCCAGCAGCTTAGCGGGTAGCGGGGGGATTGGAGAGACCCAGTACTTC.

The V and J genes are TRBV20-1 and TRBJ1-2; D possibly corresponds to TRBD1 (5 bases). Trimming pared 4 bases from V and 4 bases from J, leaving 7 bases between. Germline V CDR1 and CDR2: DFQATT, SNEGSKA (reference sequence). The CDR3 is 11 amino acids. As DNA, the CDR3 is TGCAGTGCTATAGACAGCTATGGCTACACCTTC. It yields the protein CSAIDSYGYTF.

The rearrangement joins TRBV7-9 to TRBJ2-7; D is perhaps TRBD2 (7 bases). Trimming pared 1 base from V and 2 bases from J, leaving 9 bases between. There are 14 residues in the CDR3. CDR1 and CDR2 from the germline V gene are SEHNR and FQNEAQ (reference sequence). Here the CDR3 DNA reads TGTGCCAGCAGCTTAGGGGGGGGCCCCTACGAGCAGTACTTC. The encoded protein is CASSLGGGPYEQYF.

The CDR3 sequence is CASSLAGAGRKTNYGYTF. The DNA of the CDR3 is TGTGCCAGCAGCTTAGCGGGGGCGGGCAGGAAAACTAACTATGGCTACACCTTC. The rearrangement uses TRBV7-2 and TRBJ1-2, with D possibly being TRBD1 (6 bases). Germline-derived CDR1 and CDR2 are SGHTA and FQGNSA. The CDR3 runs 18 residues. Trimming removed 0 bases from V and 0 bases from J, with 17 bases in between.

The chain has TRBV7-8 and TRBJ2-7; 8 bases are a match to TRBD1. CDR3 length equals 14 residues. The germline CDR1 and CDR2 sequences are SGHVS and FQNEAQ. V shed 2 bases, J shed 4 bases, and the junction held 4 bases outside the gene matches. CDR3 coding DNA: TGTGCCAGCAGCTTACGGACAGGGCCATACGAGCAGTACTTC. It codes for CASSLRTGPYEQYF.

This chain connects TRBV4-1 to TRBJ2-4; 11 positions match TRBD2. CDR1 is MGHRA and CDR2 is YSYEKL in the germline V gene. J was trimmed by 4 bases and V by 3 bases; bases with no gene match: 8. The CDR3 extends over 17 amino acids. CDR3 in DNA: TGCGCCAGCAGCCAGGCTACTAGCGGGGGCCCTAAAAACATTCAGTACTTC. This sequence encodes CASSQATSGGPKNIQYF.

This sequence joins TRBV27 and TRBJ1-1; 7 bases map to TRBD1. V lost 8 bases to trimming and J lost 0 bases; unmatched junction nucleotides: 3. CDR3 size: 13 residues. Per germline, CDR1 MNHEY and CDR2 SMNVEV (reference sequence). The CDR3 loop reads CASGQDMNTEAFF. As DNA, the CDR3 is TGTGCCAGCGGACAGGACATGAACACTGAAGCTTTCTTT.

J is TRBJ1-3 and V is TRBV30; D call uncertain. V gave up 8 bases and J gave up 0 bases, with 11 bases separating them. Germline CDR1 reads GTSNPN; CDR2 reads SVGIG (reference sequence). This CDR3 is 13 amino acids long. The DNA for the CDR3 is TGTGCCACCCAGGATATCTCTGGAAACACCATATATTTT. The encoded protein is CATQDISGNTIYF.

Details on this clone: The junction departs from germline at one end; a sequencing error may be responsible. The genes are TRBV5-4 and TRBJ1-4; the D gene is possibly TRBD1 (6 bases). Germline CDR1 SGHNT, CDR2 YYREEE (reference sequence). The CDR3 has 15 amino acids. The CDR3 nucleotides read TGTGCCAGCAGCTTCCAGACAGGAACTGATGAAAAACTGTTTTTT. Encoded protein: CASSFQTGTDEKLFF.

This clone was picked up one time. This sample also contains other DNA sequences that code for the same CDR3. As DNA, the CDR3 is TGTGCCAGCAGTTACGACAGGAATCAGCCCCAGCATTTT. Its translation is CASSYDRNQPQHF. The V gene is TRBV6-5, the J gene TRBJ1-5; perhaps TRBD1 as D (6 bases). Germline loops: CDR1 MNHEY, CDR2 SVGAGI. V was pared by 2 bases and J by 4 bases, with 6 bases between. This CDR3 spans 13 amino acids.

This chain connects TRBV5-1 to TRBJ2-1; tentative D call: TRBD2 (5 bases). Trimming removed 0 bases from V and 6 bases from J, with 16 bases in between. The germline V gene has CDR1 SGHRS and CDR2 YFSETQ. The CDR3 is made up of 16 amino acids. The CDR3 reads CASSLGLGVRGNEQFF. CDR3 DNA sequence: TGCGCCAGCAGCTTGGGTCTCGGGGTCCGGGGCAATGAGCAGTTCTTC.

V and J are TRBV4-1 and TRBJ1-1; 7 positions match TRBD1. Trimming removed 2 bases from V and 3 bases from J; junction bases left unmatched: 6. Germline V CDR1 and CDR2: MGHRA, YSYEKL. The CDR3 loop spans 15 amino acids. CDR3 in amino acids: CASSQSDRVDTEAFF. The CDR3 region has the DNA TGCGCCAGCAGCCAATCCGACAGGGTCGACACTGAAGCTTTCTTT.

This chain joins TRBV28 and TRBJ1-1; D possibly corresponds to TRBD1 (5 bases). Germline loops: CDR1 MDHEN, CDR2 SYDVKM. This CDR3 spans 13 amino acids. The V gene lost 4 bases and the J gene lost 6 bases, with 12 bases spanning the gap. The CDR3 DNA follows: TGTGCCAGCAGTTGGGGGGGGGTCCCTGAAGCTTTCTTT. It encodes CASSWGGVPEAFF.

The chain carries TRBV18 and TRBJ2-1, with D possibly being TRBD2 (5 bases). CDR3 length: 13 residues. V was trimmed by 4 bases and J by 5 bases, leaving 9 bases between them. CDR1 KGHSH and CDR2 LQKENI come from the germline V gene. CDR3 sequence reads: CASSQLEDNEQFF. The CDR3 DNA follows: TGTGCCAGCTCACAACTAGAGGACAATGAGCAGTTCTTC. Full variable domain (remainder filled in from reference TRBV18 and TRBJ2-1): NAGVMQNPRHLVRRRGQEARLRCSPMKGHSHVYWYRQLPEEGLKFMVYLQKENIIDESGMPKERFSAEFPKEGPSILRIQQVVRGDSAAYFCASSQLEDNEQFFGPGTRLTVL.

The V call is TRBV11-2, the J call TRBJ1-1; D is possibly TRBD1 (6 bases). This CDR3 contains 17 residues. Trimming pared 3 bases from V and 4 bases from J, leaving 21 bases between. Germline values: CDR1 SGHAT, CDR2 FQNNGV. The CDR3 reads CASSFLLGGARGTEAFF. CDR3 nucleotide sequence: TGTGCCAGCAGCTTCCTCCTAGGGGGGGCTCGGGGCACTGAAGCTTTCTTT.

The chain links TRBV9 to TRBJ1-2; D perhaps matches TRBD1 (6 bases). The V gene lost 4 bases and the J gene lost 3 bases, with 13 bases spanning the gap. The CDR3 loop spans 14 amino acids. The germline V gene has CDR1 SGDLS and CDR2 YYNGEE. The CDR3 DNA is TGTGCCAGCAGCCCGGACAGTGGAGACTATGGCTACACCTTC. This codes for CASSPDSGDYGYTF.